This T cell receptor (beta chain) was sequenced during a study of blood T cell repertoires in COVID-19. Profiling relied on immunoSEQ multiplex PCR, and the TCRdb table lists in-frame clones only, not all of them. The table lists about 260,000 clones, more than 70% of them singletons. Per germline, CDR1 SGHNT and CDR2 YENEEA. CDR3 length: 17 residues. Trimming shortened V by 4 bases and J by 5 bases, and 20 bases separated the two germline ends. The chain is built from TRBV11-3 and TRBJ1-4; maybe TRBD1 (6 bases). The sequenced sample consisted of PBMCs or T cells enriched from blood (not recorded which). The receptor was isolated from a woman in her forties with acute COVID-19. CDR3 coding DNA: TGTGCCAGCAGCTCAGAGGGACACTTCGGGAAAAATGAAAAACTGTTTTTT. Translating gives CASSSEGHFGKNEKLFF.